These 30 T cell receptor beta chains came from one sample sequenced in a study of blood T cell repertoires in COVID-19. Assay used: immunoSEQ multiplex PCR; TCRdb lists only in-frame clones, some missing. The sample carries over 250,000 clones, approximately 90% recorded once. Sequencing input: peripheral blood. Every receptor here comes from a woman aged 40-49 years who had recovered from COVID-19.

The chain joins TRBV7-9 to TRBJ1-1; D is undetermined. CDR1 and CDR2 from the germline V gene are SEHNR and FQNEAQ (reference sequence). The length of the CDR3 is 11 residues. Trimming removed 4 bases from V and 5 bases from J, with 5 bases in between. CDR3 DNA sequence: TGTGCCAGCAGCTCCTTTACTGAAGCTTTCTTT. Translation gives CASSSFTEAFF.

The chain is built from TRBV5-1 and TRBJ2-3, with a weak D call TRBD2 (5 bases). V lost 4 bases and J lost 2, with 26 bases in between. CDR3 length equals 19 residues. Germline CDR1 and CDR2: SGHRS and YFSETQ. CDR3 in amino acids: CASSTPLHPEGPTTDTQYF. CDR3 nucleotides: TGCGCCAGCAGCACGCCCCTGCACCCCGAGGGCCCCACCACAGATACGCAGTATTTT.

The table lists this clone with a count of one. Here the CDR3 reads CASSGGTGVETQYF. As DNA, the CDR3 is TGCGCCAGCAGCGGGGGGACAGGGGTGGAGACCCAGTACTTC. V and J are TRBV5-1 and TRBJ2-5; 10 positions agree with TRBD1. Germline CDR1 SGHRS, CDR2 YFSETQ. The ends lost 4 bases at V and 5 bases at J; junction bases unmatched: 5. This CDR3 spans 14 amino acids.

This clone was seen once. The V call is TRBV27, the J call TRBJ1-1; D is undetermined. Germline values: CDR1 MNHEY, CDR2 SMNVEV (reference sequence). V was pared by 6 bases and J by 1 base, with 9 bases between. CDR3 size: 13 residues. The chain's CDR3 is CASSPRKNTEAFF. The CDR3, as DNA: TGTGCCAGCAGCCCTAGGAAGAACACTGAAGCTTTCTTT.

V gene TRBV27 combines with J gene TRBJ2-1, with a tentative D call TRBD2 (6 bases). The CDR3 covers 15 residues. Germline loops: CDR1 MNHEY, CDR2 SMNVEV (reference sequence). V gave up 6 bases and J gave up 5 bases, with 17 bases separating them. The DNA of the CDR3 is TGTGCCAGCAGACCCCGGCTAGCGCTCCACAATGAGCAGTTCTTC. Encoded protein: CASRPRLALHNEQFF.

This chain links TRBV3-1 (or the pseudogene TRBV3-2) with TRBJ1-1; D is undetermined. Germline V gene data show CDR1 as LGHDT and CDR2 as YNNKEL (reference sequence). The ends were cut back, 4 bases at V and 7 bases at J, with 10 bases in the middle. The CDR3 runs 12 residues. CDR3 amino acids: CASSPGGVEAFF. The CDR3, as DNA: TGTGCCAGCAGCCCGGGCGGGGTTGAAGCTTTCTTT.

The chain recombines TRBV7-9 with TRBJ2-1, with TRBD1 as a possible D gene (6 bases). The germline gives CDR1 SEHNR, CDR2 FQNEAQ (reference sequence). CDR3 length: 15 residues. The V end lost 5 bases, the J end lost 4 bases, and 15 bases lay between the germline ends. CDR3 DNA: TGTGCCAGCAGCAAAACAGGGTCCCTTTACAATGAGCAGTTCTTC. It translates to CASSKTGSLYNEQFF.

The chain recombines TRBV19 with TRBJ2-2; D might be TRBD2 (6 bases). The CDR3 runs 16 residues. Germline lookup yields CDR1 LNHDA and CDR2 SQIVND (reference sequence). With 3 bases removed from V and 6 bases from J, the gap between germline ends came to 17 bases. The CDR3 region is CASSILGGFTPGELFF. DNA for the CDR3: TGTGCCAGTAGTATTCTTGGAGGGTTTACCCCCGGGGAGCTGTTTTTT.

The sample holds one count of this clone. The chain links TRBV7-8 to TRBJ2-2, with D perhaps TRBD1 (6 bases). The CDR3 extends over 14 amino acids. V lost 0 bases and J lost 6, with 8 bases in between. Germline V lookup: CDR1 SGHVS, CDR2 FQNEAQ. The CDR3, as DNA: TGTGCCAGCAGCTTAGCTAGGGGGTCCGGGGAGCTGTTTTTT. Translated, it gives CASSLARGSGELFF.

The V call is TRBV4-2, the J call TRBJ2-1; 15 bases align to TRBD2. The CDR3 runs to 18 residues. V shed 0 bases, J shed 7 bases, and the junction held 7 bases outside the gene matches. The germline V gene has CDR1 LGHNA and CDR2 YNFKEQ. This chain's CDR3 is CASSQDGGLAGGFNEQFF. CDR3 nucleotides: TGTGCCAGCAGCCAAGATGGCGGACTAGCGGGAGGGTTTAATGAGCAGTTCTTC.

The gene calls are TRBV30 and TRBJ1-5; D gene uncertain. The CDR3 is 13 amino acids. Germline CDR1 reads GTSNPN; CDR2 reads SVGIG (reference sequence). V was cut by 1 base and J by 3 bases, with 7 bases left in between. CDR3: CAWSDGINQPQHF. For the CDR3, the DNA is TGTGCCTGGAGTGACGGGATCAATCAGCCCCAGCATTTT.

The chain has TRBV30 and TRBJ2-1; either TRBD1 or TRBD2 may fit D (5 bases each). Trimming removed 5 bases from V and 1 base from J, with 18 bases in between. Germline V CDR1 and CDR2: GTSNPN, SVGIG (reference sequence). This CDR3 comprises 16 residues. The CDR3 region has the DNA TGTGCCTGGGGGACCCGGAGGAAGGGTTCCTACAATGAGCAGTTCTTC. Translating gives CAWGTRRKGSYNEQFF. Full variable domain (missing parts from reference TRBV30 and TRBJ2-1): SQTIHQWPATLVQPVGSPLSLECTVEGTSNPNLYWYRQAAGRGLQLLFYSVGIGQISSEVPQNLSASRPQDRQFILSSKKLLLSDSGFYLCAWGTRRKGSYNEQFFGPGTRLTVL.

V and J are TRBV6-1 and TRBJ1-2; TRBD1 aligns across 8 bases. Germline assignment: CDR1 MNHNS and CDR2 SASEGT. CDR3 length: 17 residues. Unmatched junction bases numbered 14, after V lost 2 bases and J lost 6 bases. Here the CDR3 DNA reads TGTGCCAGCAGTGAAAGGGGCCTGACAGGGGCCCTGCATGGCTACACCTTC. It translates to CASSERGLTGALHGYTF.

The chain has TRBV18 and TRBJ2-7, with D possibly TRBD1 on 6 matching bases. V shed 0 bases and J shed 4 bases, with 13 bases lying between them. This CDR3 is built from 15 residues. Germline loops: CDR1 KGHSH, CDR2 LQKENI. The CDR3 bases are TGTGCCAGCTCACCACCAGGGTTGGGGGCGTACGAGCAGTACTTC. Its protein is CASSPPGLGAYEQYF. Full variable domain (missing parts from reference TRBV18 and TRBJ2-7): NAGVMQNPRHLVRRRGQEARLRCSPMKGHSHVYWYRQLPEEGLKFMVYLQKENIIDESGMPKERFSAEFPKEGPSILRIQQVVRGDSAAYFCASSPPGLGAYEQYFGPGTRLTVT.

The CDR3 spells CASSTPGERGRSYNEQFF. The CDR3 DNA follows: TGTGCCAGCAGCACCCCCGGCGAGAGGGGGCGGTCCTACAATGAGCAGTTCTTC. V and J are TRBV11-2 and TRBJ2-1; TRBD1 agrees at 7 bases. Germline V gene sequence: CDR1 SGHAT, CDR2 FQNNGV. The CDR3 runs 18 residues. With V trimmed by 5 bases and J by 1 base, 14 bases remained unmatched.

The chain has TRBV10-3 and TRBJ2-7; 7 bases map to TRBD1. Germline lookup yields CDR1 ENHRY and CDR2 SYGVKD. V was clipped by 0 bases and J by 4 bases; unmatched bases: 0. This CDR3 is built from 13 residues. CDR3 loop: CAISESTGYEQYV. DNA for the CDR3: TGTGCCATCAGTGAGTCGACAGGGTACGAGCAGTACGTC.

V gene TRBV30 combines with J gene TRBJ2-5, with D perhaps matching TRBD2 (6 bases). CDR1 GTSNPN and CDR2 SVGIG come from the germline V gene (reference sequence). The CDR3 length is 13 residues. V was shortened by 0 bases and J by 5 bases, with 10 bases between the two germline ends. The CDR3, as DNA: TGTGCCTGGAGTGTGGGGGGTGGGGAGACCCAGTACTTC. As protein: CAWSVGGGETQYF.

The gene calls are TRBV6-6 and TRBJ1-2; 8 nucleotides align to TRBD1. Trimming cost V 7 bases and J 4 bases; bases outside gene matches: 14. This CDR3 has 16 amino acids. Germline CDR1 and CDR2: MNHNY and SVGAGI (reference sequence). In DNA form, the CDR3 reads TGTGCCAGCACCCCGGCAGGGGGCGCAACGGGCTATGGCTACACCTTC. Protein sequence: CASTPAGGATGYGYTF.

V usage is TRBV7-9 and J usage is TRBJ2-1; D may be TRBD2 (7 bases). The germline gives CDR1 SEHNR, CDR2 FQNEAQ (reference sequence). The CDR3 is 17 amino acids. With 5 bases removed from V and 7 bases from J, the gap between germline ends came to 24 bases. Written as DNA, the CDR3 is TGTGCCAGCAGCCCACTGGGGGGGCTAGCGGTCGGGAATGAGCAGTTCTTC. Its protein is CASSPLGGLAVGNEQFF.

This chain joins TRBV7-9 and TRBJ1-1, with D possibly matching TRBD1 (5 bases). Trimming removed 5 bases at V and 1 base at J, with 14 bases between. Germline CDR1 SEHNR, CDR2 FQNEAQ (reference sequence). The CDR3 consists of 15 residues. The CDR3, as DNA: TGTGCCAGCAGCCCCGCGGGGCTGGGGAACACTGAAGCTTTCTTT. Its translation is CASSPAGLGNTEAFF.

This chain joins TRBV29-1 and TRBJ2-1; 9 nucleotides agree with TRBD2. CDR1 SQVTM and CDR2 ANQGSEA come from the germline V gene. This CDR3 region has 16 residues. The trim removed 4 bases at V and 8 bases at J, leaving 15 bases unmatched. The CDR3 sequence is CSVGSRGGRGGDEQFF. The CDR3 bases are TGCAGCGTTGGTAGTCGGGGCGGGAGGGGCGGAGATGAGCAGTTCTTC.

The chain is built from TRBV7-2 and TRBJ2-3; 9 bases match TRBD2. The germline CDR1 and CDR2 sequences are SGHTA and FQGNSA. After removal of 5 bases from V and 3 bases from J, the junction contained 6 bases not matched to a gene. This CDR3 contains 15 residues. The CDR3 bases are TGTGCCAGCAGCCGGACTAGCGTACCGACAGATACGCAGTATTTT. Amino acid sequence: CASSRTSVPTDTQYF. Full variable domain (rest looked up from reference TRBV7-2 and TRBJ2-3): GAGVSQSPSNKVTEKGKDVELRCDPISGHTALYWYRQSLGQGLEFLIYFQGNSAPDKSGLPSDRFSAERTGGSVSTLTIQRTQQEDSAVYLCASSRTSVPTDTQYFGPGTRLTVL.

The gene calls are TRBV7-6 and TRBJ1-6; no reliable D call. The CDR3 runs to 16 residues. Germline V gene lookup returns CDR1 SGHVS and CDR2 FNYEAQ. Deletions cut 1 base from V and 7 bases from J, with 14 bases between. The CDR3: CASSLGRATGNSPLHF. As DNA, the CDR3 is TGTGCCAGCAGCTTAGGCCGGGCTACGGGGAATTCACCCCTCCACTTT.

The J gene is TRBJ1-1, the V gene TRBV7-8; possible D gene TRBD1, 5 bases. Germline CDR1 SGHVS, CDR2 FQNEAQ. Deletions cut 2 bases from V and 0 bases from J, with 10 bases between. This CDR3 spans 15 amino acids. CDR3 DNA: TGTGCCAGCAGCTTACAGGGAGGGATGAACACTGAAGCTTTCTTT. Amino acid sequence: CASSLQGGMNTEAFF.

The CDR3 nucleotides are TGTGCCAGCAGCCCCAGTGGCGGGTGGTACATTCAGTACTTC. Its protein product is CASSPSGGWYIQYF. This chain links TRBV7-2 with TRBJ2-4; D might be TRBD2 (5 bases). The V and J ends lost 5 bases and 8 bases respectively, with 16 bases between them. The CDR3 runs to 14 residues. CDR1 is SGHTA, CDR2 FQGNSA, per germline.

CDR3 region: CASRPREGGWETQYF. The DNA for the CDR3 is TGTGCCAGCAGACCCCGGGAGGGGGGATGGGAGACCCAGTACTTC. The rearrangement joins TRBV7-8 to TRBJ2-5; 8 nucleotides line up with TRBD2. The CDR3 has 15 amino acids. V lost 6 bases to trimming and J lost 5 bases; unmatched junction nucleotides: 11. Germline assignment: CDR1 SGHVS and CDR2 FQNEAQ.

The rearrangement joins TRBV5-1 to TRBJ2-1; D gene ambiguous. CDR1 is SGHRS and CDR2 is YFSETQ in the germline V gene. V was pared by 4 bases and J by 2 bases, with 10 bases between. CDR3 length: 14 residues. The CDR3 DNA follows: TGCGCCAGCAGCCCCCCCCATGCCTACAATGAGCAGTTCTTC. As protein: CASSPPHAYNEQFF.

This CDR3 is CASSPGQHPLVTEAFF. The CDR3 DNA is TGTGCCAGCAGTCCCGGACAGCACCCCTTGGTCACTGAAGCTTTCTTT. This chain links TRBV27 with TRBJ1-1, with D perhaps TRBD1 (6 bases). CDR1 and CDR2 (germline): MNHEY, SMNVEV (reference sequence). The ends were cut back, 5 bases at V and 4 bases at J, with 20 bases in the middle. The CDR3 extends over 16 amino acids.

This clone was detected once. This chain links TRBV7-2 with TRBJ1-6; D remains unclear. The CDR3 covers 14 residues. CDR1 is SGHTA, CDR2 FQGNSA, per germline. Trimming shortened V by 5 bases and J by 7 bases, and 12 bases separated the two germline ends. The CDR3 is CASSPNMVNSPLHF. The DNA of the CDR3 is TGTGCCAGCAGCCCCAACATGGTGAATTCACCCCTCCACTTT.

This chain joins TRBV2 and TRBJ2-2, with D possibly TRBD2 on 6 matching bases. Trimming pared 5 bases from V and 8 bases from J, leaving 12 bases between. Germline V lookup: CDR1 SNHLY, CDR2 FYNNEI. The CDR3 is made up of 13 amino acids. The CDR3 sequence: CASSPRRAGELFF. The DNA for the CDR3 is TGTGCCAGCAGTCCCCGGAGGGCGGGGGAGCTGTTTTTT.